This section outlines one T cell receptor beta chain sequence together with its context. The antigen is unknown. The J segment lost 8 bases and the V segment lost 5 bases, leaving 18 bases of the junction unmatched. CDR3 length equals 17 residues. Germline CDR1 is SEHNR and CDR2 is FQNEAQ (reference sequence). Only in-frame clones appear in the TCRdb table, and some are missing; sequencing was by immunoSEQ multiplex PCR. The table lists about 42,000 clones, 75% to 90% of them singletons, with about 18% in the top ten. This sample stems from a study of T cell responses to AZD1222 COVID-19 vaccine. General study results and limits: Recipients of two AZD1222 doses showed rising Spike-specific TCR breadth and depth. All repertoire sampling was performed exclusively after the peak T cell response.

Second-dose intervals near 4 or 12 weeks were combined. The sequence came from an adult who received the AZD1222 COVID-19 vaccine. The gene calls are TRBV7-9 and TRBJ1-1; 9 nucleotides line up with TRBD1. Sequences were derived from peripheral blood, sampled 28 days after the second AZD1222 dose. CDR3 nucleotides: TGTGCCAGCAGCCCGACGACCCTAGGACAGGGGCTGGGGGAAGCTTTCTTT. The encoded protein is CASSPTTLGQGLGEAFF.